Reported below is one TCR beta chain. TCRdb's table, derived via immunoSEQ multiplex PCR, lists solely in-frame clones and lacks some. This table has a few hundred thousand clones, 88% appearing once. The data were taken from a study of blood T cell repertoires in COVID-19. V lost 1 base to trimming and J lost 8 bases, with 11 bases between them. This CDR3 region has 13 residues. Per the germline V gene, CDR1 is SGHTA and CDR2 is FQGNSA. This clonotype was obtained from a woman in her 30s who had recovered from COVID-19. The source material was PBMCs or T cells enriched from blood (not recorded which). V and J are TRBV7-2 and TRBJ1-2; D not resolved. This chain's CDR3 is CASSLEMTGGYTF. CDR3 nucleotide sequence: TGTGCCAGCAGCTTAGAAATGACGGGGGGCTACACCTTC.